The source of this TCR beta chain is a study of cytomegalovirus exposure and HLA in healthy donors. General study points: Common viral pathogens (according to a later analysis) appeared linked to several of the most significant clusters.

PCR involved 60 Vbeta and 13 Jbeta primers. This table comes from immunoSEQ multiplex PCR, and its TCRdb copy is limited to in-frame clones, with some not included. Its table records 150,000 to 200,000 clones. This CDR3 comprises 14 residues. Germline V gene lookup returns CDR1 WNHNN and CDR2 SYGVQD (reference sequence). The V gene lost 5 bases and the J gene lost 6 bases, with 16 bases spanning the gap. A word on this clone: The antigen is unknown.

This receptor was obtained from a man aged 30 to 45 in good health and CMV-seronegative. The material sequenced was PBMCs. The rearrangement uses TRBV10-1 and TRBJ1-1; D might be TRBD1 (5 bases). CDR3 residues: CASSQGVGGSEAFF. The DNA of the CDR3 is TGCGCCAGCAGTCAAGGGGTGGGAGGATCTGAAGCTTTCTTT.